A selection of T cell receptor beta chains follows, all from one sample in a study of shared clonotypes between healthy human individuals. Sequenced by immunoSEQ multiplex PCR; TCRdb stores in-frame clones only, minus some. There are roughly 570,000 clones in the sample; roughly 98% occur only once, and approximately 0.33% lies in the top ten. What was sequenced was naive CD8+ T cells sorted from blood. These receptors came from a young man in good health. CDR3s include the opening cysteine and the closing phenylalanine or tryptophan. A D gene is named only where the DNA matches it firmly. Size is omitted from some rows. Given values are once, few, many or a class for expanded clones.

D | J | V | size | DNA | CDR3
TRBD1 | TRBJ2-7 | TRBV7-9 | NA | TGTGCCAGCAGCTCACCCCGGGACAGGTCGTACGAGCAGTACTTC | CASSSPRDRSYEQYF
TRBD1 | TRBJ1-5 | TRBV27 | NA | TGTGCCAGCAGTTCTCTTAGGACAGGGGGCGGGTTAGATCAGCCCCAGCATTTT | CASSSLRTGGGLDQPQHF
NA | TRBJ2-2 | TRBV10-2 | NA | TGCGCCAGCTTGTCCGGGGAGCTGTTTTTT | CASLSGELFF
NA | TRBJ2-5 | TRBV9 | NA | TGTGCCAGCAGCGTAGGGGATAGGGCGGGGTCCCAAGAGACCCAGTACTTC | CASSVGDRAGSQETQYF
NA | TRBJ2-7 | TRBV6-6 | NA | TGTGCCAGCAGCCTAGTGATTGGCTACGAGCAGTACTTC | CASSLVIGYEQYF
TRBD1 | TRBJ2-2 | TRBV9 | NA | TGTGCCAGCAGCGTAGCTTCAGGGGGCAGGACCGGGGAGCTGTTTTTT | CASSVASGGRTGELFF
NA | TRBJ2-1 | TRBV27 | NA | TGTGCCAGCAAAGGATACAATGAGCAGTTCTTC | CASKGYNEQFF
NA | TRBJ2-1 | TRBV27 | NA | TGTGCCAGCAGGACCCGGGTGCGGCTAGACAATGAGCAGTTCTTC | CASRTRVRLDNEQFF
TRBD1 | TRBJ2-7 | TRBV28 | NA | TGTGCCAGCAGTCAGGACAGGGGGCCCTACGAGCAGTACTTC | CASSQDRGPYEQYF
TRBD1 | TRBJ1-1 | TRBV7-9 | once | TGTGCCAGCAGCTTAGTGGACAGGGGCGGCACTGAAGCTTTCTTT | CASSLVDRGGTEAFF
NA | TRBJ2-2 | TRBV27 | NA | TGTGCCACCGCCGCCAGGGGAGCTAGGACCGGGGAGCTGTTTTTT | CATAARGARTGELFF
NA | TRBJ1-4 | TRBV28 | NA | TGTGCCAGCAGAGTCTCCTCGGGGGAAAAACTGTTTTTT | CASRVSSGEKLFF
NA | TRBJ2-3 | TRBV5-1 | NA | TGCGCCAGCAGCTTGTTTGACAGCCCGGGAGATACGCAGTATTTT | CASSLFDSPGDTQYF
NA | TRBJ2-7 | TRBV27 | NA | TGTGCCAGCAGTGTTACTAGGGAATACGAGCAGTACTTC | CASSVTREYEQYF
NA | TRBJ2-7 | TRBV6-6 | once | TGTGCCAGCAGTTACTCCCGGAAACGGACTACGTACGAGCAGTACTTC | CASSYSRKRTTYEQYF
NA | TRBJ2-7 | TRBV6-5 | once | TGTGCCAGCAGTCCCTGGGGTACATCGGATGAGCAGTACTTC | CASSPWGTSDEQYF
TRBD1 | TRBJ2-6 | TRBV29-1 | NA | TGCAGCGTTGAAGGGGGGACAGGCACCTCTGGGGCCAACGTCCTGACTTTC | CSVEGGTGTSGANVLTF
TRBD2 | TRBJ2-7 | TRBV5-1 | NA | TGCGCCAGCAGCTTGGATGGTAGCGGGAGAGCCTACGAGCAGTACTTC | CASSLDGSGRAYEQYF
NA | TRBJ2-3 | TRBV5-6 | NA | TGTGCCAGCAGCTTGGCCCCGGCAGGGACGAGAACAGATACGCAGTATTTT | CASSLAPAGTRTDTQYF
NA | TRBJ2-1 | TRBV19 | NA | TGTGCCAGTAGCAGTCTCCCCCGGAATGAGCAGTTCTTC | CASSSLPRNEQFF
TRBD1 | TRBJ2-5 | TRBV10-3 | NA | TGTGCCATCAGTGACCCCGCCGGCAGGGGGCATGGAGAGACCCAGTACTTC | CAISDPAGRGHGETQYF
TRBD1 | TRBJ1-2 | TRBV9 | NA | TGTGCCAGCAGAACCGACAGGGATGGCTACACCTTC | CASRTDRDGYTF
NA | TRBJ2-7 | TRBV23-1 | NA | TGCGCCAGCAGTCAAAACCTGAGGGGGGACGAGCAGTACTTC | CASSQNLRGDEQYF
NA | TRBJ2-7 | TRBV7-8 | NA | TGTGCCAGCAGCCCCCTAGTGCCCTACGAGCAGTACTTC | CASSPLVPYEQYF
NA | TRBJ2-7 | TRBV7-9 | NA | TGTGCCAGCAGCTTAAGCCAGTCCTACGAGCAGTACTTC | CASSLSQSYEQYF
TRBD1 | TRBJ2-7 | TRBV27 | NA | TGTGCCAGCCAGACAGGGTACGAGCAGTACTTC | CASQTGYEQYF
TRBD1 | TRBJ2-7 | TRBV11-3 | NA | TGTGCCAGCAGCCCCGGGACAGGTGGGAAACAGTACTTC | CASSPGTGGKQYF
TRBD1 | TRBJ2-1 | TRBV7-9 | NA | TGTGCCAGCAGCTTTCTTACAGGGGCCCACAATGAGCAGTTCTTC | CASSFLTGAHNEQFF
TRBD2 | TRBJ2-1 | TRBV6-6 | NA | TGTGCCAGCAGTTACTCGAACCAGCGGGAGCGGAATGAGCAGTTCTTC | CASSYSNQRERNEQFF
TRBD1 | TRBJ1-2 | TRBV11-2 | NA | TGTGCCAGCAGCTTAGTTCCAGGGGGCTCTAATCCCTATGGCTACACCTTC | CASSLVPGGSNPYGYTF
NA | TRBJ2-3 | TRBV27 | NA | TGTGCCAGCAGTCCCAGGGGTCGGGCGGGCACAGATACGCAGTATTTT | CASSPRGRAGTDTQYF
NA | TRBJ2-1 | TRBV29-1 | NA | TGCAGCGTTGAAACGGGCCGAGGCGGGGGCACCTACAATGAGCAGTTCTTC | CSVETGRGGGTYNEQFF
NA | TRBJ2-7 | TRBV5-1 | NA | TGCGCCAGCAGCTTGGAATCAGGTTATGCCTACGAGCAGTACTTC | CASSLESGYAYEQYF
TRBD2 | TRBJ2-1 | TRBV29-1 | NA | TGCAGCGCCGCCGGACTAGACCCCAATGAGCAGTTCTTC | CSAAGLDPNEQFF
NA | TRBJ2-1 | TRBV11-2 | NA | TGTGCCAGCAGCTTATATACGGAAGGGGAATACTACAATGAGCAGTTCTTC | CASSLYTEGEYYNEQFF
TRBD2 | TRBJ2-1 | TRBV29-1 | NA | TGCAGCGGGAGGGGACTAGCTATGTACAATGAGCAGTTCTTC | CSGRGLAMYNEQFF
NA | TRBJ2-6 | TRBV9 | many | TGTGCCAGCAGCGGATCTATCTCTGGGGCCAACGTCCTGACTTTC | CASSGSISGANVLTF
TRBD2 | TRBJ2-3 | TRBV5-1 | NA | TGCGCCAGCAGTCCGACTAGCGGGAGATCAGATACGCAGTATTTT | CASSPTSGRSDTQYF
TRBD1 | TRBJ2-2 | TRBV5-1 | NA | TGCGCCAGCAGCTTGGGGACAGGGGTCGGGGAGCTGTTTTTT | CASSLGTGVGELFF
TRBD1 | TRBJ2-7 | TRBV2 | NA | TGTGCCAGAACCAGTCCGGGACAGGGGGACCAATCCTCCTACGAGCAGTACTTC | CARTSPGQGDQSSYEQYF
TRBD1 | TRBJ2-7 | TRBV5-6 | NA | TGTGCCAGCAGCCTTCCGTTGACAGGGGTAATCTCCTACGAGCAGTACTTC | CASSLPLTGVISYEQYF
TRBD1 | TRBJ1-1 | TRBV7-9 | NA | TGTGCCAGCAGCTCCTTTACAGGGGAGAACACTGAAGCTTTCTTT | CASSSFTGENTEAFF
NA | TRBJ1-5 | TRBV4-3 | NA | TGCGCCAGCAGCCAAGACTCGTATCAGCCCCAGCATTTT | CASSQDSYQPQHF
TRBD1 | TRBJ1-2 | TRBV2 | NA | TGTGCCAGCACCCTCACAGGGGCCTATGGCTACACCTTC | CASTLTGAYGYTF
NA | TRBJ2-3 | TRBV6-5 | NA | TGTGCCAGCAGTTCACACCACCTCACAGATACGCAGTATTTT | CASSSHHLTDTQYF
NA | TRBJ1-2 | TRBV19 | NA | TGTGCCAGTAGTCCCACGGGCTCCAGGTCGACTTATGGCTACACCTTC | CASSPTGSRSTYGYTF
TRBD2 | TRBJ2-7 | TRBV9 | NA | TGTGCCAGCAGCCCCAGCGGGATGACCTACGAGCAGTACTTC | CASSPSGMTYEQYF
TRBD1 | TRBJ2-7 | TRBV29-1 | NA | TGCAGCGTCGGACAGGGGGGATACTCCTACGAGCAGTACTTC | CSVGQGGYSYEQYF
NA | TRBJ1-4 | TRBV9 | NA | TGTGCCAGCAGCCCTAAACGGACCCCATCGAACGAAAAACTGTTTTTT | CASSPKRTPSNEKLFF
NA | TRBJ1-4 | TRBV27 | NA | TGTGCCAGCAGGCCCCTGGAGGACAGTAATGAAAAACTGTTTTTT | CASRPLEDSNEKLFF
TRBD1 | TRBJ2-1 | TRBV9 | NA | TGTGCCAGCAGCTTGGGGACAGCCCCCTACAATGAGCAGTTCTTC | CASSLGTAPYNEQFF
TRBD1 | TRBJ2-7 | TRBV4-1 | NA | TGCGCCAGCAGCCAAGTACCTACAGGGGGCGTTGCCTACGAGCAGTACTTC | CASSQVPTGGVAYEQYF